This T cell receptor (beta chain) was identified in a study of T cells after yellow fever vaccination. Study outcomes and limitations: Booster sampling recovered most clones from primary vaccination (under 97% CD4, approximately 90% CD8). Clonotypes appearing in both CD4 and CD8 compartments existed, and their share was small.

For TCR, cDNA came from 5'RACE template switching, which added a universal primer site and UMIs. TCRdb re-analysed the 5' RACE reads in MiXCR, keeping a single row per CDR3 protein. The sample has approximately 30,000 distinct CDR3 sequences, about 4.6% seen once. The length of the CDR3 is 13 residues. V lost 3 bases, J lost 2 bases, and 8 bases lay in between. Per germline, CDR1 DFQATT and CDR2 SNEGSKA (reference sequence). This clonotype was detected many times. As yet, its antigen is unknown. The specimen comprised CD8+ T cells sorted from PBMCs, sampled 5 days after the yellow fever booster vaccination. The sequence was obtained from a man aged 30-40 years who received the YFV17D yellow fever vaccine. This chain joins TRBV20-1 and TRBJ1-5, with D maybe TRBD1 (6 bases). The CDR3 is CSARSGGNQPQHF. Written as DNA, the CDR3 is TGCAGTGCTAGGTCAGGGGGCAATCAGCCCCAGCATTTT.